This T cell receptor beta chain is from a study of immune reconstitution after stem cell transplant in scleroderma. TCRdb ran MiXCR on the RT-PCR reads and lists one entry per CDR3 protein. The repertoire holds roughly 2,600 distinct CDR3 sequences, with 3.6% as singletons. The germline V and J ends were trimmed by 4 bases and 3 bases, with 6 bases remaining between them. This CDR3 contains 12 residues. By frequency in the sample, this clonotype is medium-sized (0.01 to 0.1%). The sample was acquired before or after autologous hematopoietic stem cell transplantation (not recorded which). The clonotype comes from a human donor with systemic sclerosis. The V and J genes are TRBV12-3 or TRBV12-4 and TRBJ1-2; D ambiguous. The CDR3 protein is CASSSYYYGYTF. The DNA of the CDR3 is TGTGCCAGCAGTTCTTACTACTATGGCTACACCTTC.